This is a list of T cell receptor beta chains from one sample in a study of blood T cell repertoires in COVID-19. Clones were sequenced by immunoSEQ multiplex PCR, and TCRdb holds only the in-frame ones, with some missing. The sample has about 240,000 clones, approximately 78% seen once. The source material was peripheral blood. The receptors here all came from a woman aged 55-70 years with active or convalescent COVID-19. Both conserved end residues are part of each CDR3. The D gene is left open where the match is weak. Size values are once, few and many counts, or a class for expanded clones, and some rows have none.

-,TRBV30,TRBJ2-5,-,CAWSVQETQYF,TGTGCCTGGAGTGTTCAGGAGACCCAGTACTTC
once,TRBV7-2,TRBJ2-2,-,CASSWRIRGLDTGELFF,TGTGCCAGCAGCTGGCGGATCCGGGGGTTGGACACCGGGGAGCTGTTTTTT
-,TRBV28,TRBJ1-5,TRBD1,CASRDPGQGHQPQHF,TGTGCCAGCAGGGACCCGGGACAGGGGCATCAGCCCCAGCATTTT
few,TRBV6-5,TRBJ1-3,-,CATYGEPSGNTIYF,TGTGCCACCTACGGTGAGCCCTCTGGAAACACCATATATTTT
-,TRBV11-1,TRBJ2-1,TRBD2,CASSLASGGAYEQFF,TGTGCCAGCAGCTTAGCTAGCGGGGGGGCGTATGAGCAGTTCTTC
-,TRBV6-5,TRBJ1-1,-,CASSLEGTPNTEAFF,TGTGCCAGCAGTTTGGAGGGTACTCCGAACACTGAAGCTTTCTTT
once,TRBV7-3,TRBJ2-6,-,CASSLGASGANVLTF,TGTGCCAGCAGCCTTGGGGCCTCTGGGGCCAACGTCCTGACTTTC
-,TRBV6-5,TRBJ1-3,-,CASTRQTRSGNTIYF,TGTGCCAGCACCCGACAGACCCGCTCTGGAAACACCATATATTTT
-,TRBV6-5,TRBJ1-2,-,CASSPRTARDGYTF,TGTGCCAGCAGTCCCCGGACAGCCCGGGATGGCTACACCTTC
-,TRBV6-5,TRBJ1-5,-,CASSRRDGPQHF,TGTGCCAGCAGTCGGAGGGACGGGCCCCAGCATTTT
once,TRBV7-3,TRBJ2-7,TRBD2,CASSFLGGSSYEQYF,TGTGCCAGCAGCTTTCTGGGGGGGTCCTCCTACGAGCAGTACTTC
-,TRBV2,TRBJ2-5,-,CASSGLDIQETQYF,TGTGCCAGCAGTGGCCTTGACATCCAAGAGACCCAGTACTTC
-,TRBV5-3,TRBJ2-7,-,CARSLVRVIPSWSEQYF,TGTGCCAGAAGCTTGGTCAGGGTAATCCCCTCCTGGTCCGAGCAGTACTTC
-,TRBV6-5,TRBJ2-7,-,CASSYGWLGRANEQYF,TGTGCCAGCAGTTACGGGTGGTTGGGCAGGGCTAACGAGCAGTACTTC
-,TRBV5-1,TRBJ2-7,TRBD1,CASSVGQGWDEQYF,TGCGCCAGCAGCGTGGGACAGGGGTGGGACGAGCAGTACTTC
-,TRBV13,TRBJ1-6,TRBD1,CASSPGQVYNSPLHF,TGTGCCAGCAGCCCCGGACAGGTCTATAATTCACCCCTCCACTTT
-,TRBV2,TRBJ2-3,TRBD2,CASTLGGVAGGHTDTQYF,TGTGCCAGCACCCTTGGAGGGGTAGCGGGGGGGCACACAGATACGCAGTATTTT
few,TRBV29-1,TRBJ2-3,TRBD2,CSVDSGVQGTQYF,TGCAGCGTCGATAGCGGGGTCCAGGGTACGCAGTATTTT
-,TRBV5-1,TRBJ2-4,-,CASSLVQGAIQYF,TGCGCCAGCAGCTTGGTACAGGGAGCCATTCAGTACTTC
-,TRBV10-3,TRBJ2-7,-,CAIRGGPLRILEQYF,TGTGCCATCAGGGGGGGACCCTTGAGGATTCTCGAGCAGTACTTC
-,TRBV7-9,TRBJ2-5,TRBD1,CASDRGEWETQYF,TGTGCCAGCGACAGGGGAGAATGGGAGACCCAGTACTTC
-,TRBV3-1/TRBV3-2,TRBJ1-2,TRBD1,CASQTGREGGYTF,TGTGCCAGCCAGACAGGGCGAGAAGGTGGCTACACCTTC
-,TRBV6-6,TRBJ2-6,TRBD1,CASSRGTGGNSGANVLTF,TGTGCCAGCAGTCGGGGGACAGGGGGCAACTCTGGGGCCAACGTCCTGACTTTC
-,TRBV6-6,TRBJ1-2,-,CASSSHSGSYGYTF,TGTGCCAGCAGTTCGCACAGTGGGTCCTATGGCTACACCTTC
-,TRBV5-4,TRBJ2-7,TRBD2,CASSPIAGAYEQYF,TGTGCCAGCAGCCCCATAGCGGGAGCCTACGAGCAGTACTTC